Given below is one T cell receptor beta chain in context. Its antigen is currently unknown. This specimen belongs to a study of cytomegalovirus exposure and HLA in healthy donors. Study observations and caveats: Prediction of most subjects' HLA-A and HLA-B alleles by TCR beta sequences was reportedly accurate.

The study sampled nominally healthy donors, though unrecorded immune exposures were likely. Germline V gene data show CDR1 as DFQATT and CDR2 as SNEGSKA (reference sequence). V was pared by 3 bases and J by 5 bases, with 4 bases between. The CDR3 spans 11 residues. Vbeta (60) and Jbeta (13) primers were used in the PCR. The protocol was immunoSEQ multiplex PCR, while the TCRdb copy is restricted to in-frame clones and leaves out a portion. Of tens of thousands of clones listed, just under 70% are singletons. The chain is built from TRBV20-1 and TRBJ1-4; D is ambiguous. Sample: PBMCs. This TCR derives from a woman between 50 and 59 years old in good health and CMV-seronegative. CDR3 sequence: CSASFNEKLFF. The CDR3 coding sequence is TGCAGTGCTAGCTTCAATGAAAAACTGTTTTTT.